The present TCR beta chain was sequenced within a study of cytomegalovirus exposure and HLA in healthy donors. The PCR made use of 60 Vbeta and 13 Jbeta primers. Some clones are missing from TCRdb's copy, which holds only in-frame ones; the method was immunoSEQ multiplex PCR. The sample has around 150,000 clones, 76% seen once; the top ten hold around 3.1%. With V trimmed by 0 bases and J by 8 bases, 14 bases remained unmatched. The CDR3 has 18 residues. Germline lookup yields CDR1 LGHNA and CDR2 YSLEER. This TCR was recovered from a man aged 35-49 years in good health and CMV-seronegative. The sequenced sample was PBMCs. The V gene is TRBV4-3, the J gene TRBJ1-3; 9 nucleotides align to TRBD1. CDR3 region: CASSQEGFKADRGYTIYF. In nucleotides, the CDR3 is TGCGCCAGCAGCCAAGAGGGTTTTAAGGCGGACAGGGGTTACACCATATATTTT.